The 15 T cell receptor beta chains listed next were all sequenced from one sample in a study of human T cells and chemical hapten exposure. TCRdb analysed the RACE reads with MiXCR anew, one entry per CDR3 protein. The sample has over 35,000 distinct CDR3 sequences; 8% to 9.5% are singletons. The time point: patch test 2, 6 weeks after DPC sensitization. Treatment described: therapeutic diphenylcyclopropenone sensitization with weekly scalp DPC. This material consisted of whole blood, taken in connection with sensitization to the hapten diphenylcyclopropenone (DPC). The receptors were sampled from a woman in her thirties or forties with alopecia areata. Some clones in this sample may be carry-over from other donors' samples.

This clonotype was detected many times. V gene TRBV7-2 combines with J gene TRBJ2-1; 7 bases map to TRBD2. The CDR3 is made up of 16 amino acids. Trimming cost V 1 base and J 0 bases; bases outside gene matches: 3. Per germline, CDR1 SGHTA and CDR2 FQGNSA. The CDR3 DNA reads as TGTGCCAGCAGCTTAGATGGCGGGGGCTCCTACAATGAGCAGTTCTTC. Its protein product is CASSLDGGGSYNEQFF.

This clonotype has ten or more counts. CDR3 bases: TGTGCCAGCAGTTACTTCGGTAGCGGGGGCCAAGAGACCCAGTACTTC. Translation gives CASSYFGSGGQETQYF. V gene TRBV6-6 combines with J gene TRBJ2-5; 9 bases are shared with TRBD2. The CDR3 has 16 amino acids. CDR1 is MNHNY and CDR2 is SVGAGI in the germline V gene (reference sequence). Trimming at V came to 1 base and at J to 1 base, leaving 4 bases not matched to a gene.

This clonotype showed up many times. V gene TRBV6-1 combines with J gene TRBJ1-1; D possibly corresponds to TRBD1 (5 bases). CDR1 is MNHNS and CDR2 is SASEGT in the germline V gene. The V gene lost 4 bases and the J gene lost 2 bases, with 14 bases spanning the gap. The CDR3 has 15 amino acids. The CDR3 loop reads CASSGVGQINTEAFF. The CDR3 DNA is TGTGCCAGCAGTGGGGTGGGGCAGATTAACACTGAAGCTTTCTTT.

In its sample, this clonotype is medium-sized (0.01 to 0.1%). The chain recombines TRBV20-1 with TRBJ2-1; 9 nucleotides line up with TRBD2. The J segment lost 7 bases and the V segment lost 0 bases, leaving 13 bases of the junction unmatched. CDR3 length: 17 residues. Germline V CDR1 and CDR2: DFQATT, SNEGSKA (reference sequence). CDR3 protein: CSARDQEAGGLENEQFF. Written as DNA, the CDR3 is TGCAGTGCTAGAGATCAAGAGGCGGGGGGGCTTGAAAATGAGCAGTTCTTC.

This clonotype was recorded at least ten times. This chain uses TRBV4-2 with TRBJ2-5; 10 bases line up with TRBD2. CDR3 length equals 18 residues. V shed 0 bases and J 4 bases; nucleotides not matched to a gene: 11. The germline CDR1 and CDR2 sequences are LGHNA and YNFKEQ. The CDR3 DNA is TGTGCCAGCAGCCAAGAGGGAGCGGGGGGGCGGTTCGTAGAGACCCAGTACTTC. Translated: CASSQEGAGGRFVETQYF.

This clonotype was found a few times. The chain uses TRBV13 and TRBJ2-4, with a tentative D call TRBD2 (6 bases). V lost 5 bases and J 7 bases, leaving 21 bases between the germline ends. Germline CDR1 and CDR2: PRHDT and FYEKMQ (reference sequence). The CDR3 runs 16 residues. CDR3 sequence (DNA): TGTGCCAGCAGCCCCAGAGCGGAGGGAGTTGTGAACATTCAGTACTTC. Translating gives CASSPRAEGVVNIQYF.

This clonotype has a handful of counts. The CDR3 nucleotides are TGTGCCAGCAGTTTATCGGCCCTAGCGGGGGGCCGGCAGTATTTT. Encoded protein: CASSLSALAGGRQYF. The chain combines TRBV27 with TRBJ2-3, with 11 bases that match TRBD2. This CDR3 comprises 15 residues. Germline lookup yields CDR1 MNHEY and CDR2 SMNVEV (reference sequence). Germline trimming cut 0 bases from V and 11 bases from J; bases unmatched to any gene: 7.

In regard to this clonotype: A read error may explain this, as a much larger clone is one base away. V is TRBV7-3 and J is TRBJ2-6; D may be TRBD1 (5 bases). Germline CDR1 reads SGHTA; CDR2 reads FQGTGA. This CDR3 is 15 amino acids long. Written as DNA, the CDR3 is TGTGTCAGCAGCTCCCCAGGGTCTGGGGCCAACGTCCTGACTTTC. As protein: CVSSSPGSGANVLTF.

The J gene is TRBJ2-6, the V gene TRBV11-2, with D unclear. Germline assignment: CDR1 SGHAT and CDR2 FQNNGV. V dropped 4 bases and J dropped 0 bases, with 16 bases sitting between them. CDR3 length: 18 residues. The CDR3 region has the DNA TGTGCCAGCAGCTCCGGTATCCCAGCGATCTCTGGGGCCAACGTCCTGACTTTC. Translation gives CASSSGIPAISGANVLTF.

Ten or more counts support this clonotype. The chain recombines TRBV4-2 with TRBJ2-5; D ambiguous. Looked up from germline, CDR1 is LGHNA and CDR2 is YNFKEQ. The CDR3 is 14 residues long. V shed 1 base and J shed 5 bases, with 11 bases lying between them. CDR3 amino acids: CASSQVLTRETQYF. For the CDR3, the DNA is TGTGCCAGCAGCCAAGTTTTGACCCGGGAGACCCAGTACTTC.

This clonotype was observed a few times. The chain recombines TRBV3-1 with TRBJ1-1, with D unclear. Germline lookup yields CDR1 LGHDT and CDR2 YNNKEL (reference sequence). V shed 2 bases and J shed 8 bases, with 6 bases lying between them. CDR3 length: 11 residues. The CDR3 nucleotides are TGTGCCAGCAGCCAATCGGGGGAAGCTTTCTTT. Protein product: CASSQSGEAFF.

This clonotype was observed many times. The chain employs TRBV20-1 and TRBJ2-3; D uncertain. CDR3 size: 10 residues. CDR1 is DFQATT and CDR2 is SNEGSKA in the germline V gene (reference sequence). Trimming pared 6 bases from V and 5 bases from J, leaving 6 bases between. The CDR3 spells CSAPLDTQYF. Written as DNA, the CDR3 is TGCAGTGCCCCACTAGATACGCAGTATTTT.

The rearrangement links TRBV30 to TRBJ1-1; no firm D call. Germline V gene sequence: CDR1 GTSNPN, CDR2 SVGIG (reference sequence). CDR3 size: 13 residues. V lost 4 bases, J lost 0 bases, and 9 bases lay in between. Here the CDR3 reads CAWTAQLNTEAFF. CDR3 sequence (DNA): TGTGCCTGGACCGCCCAGTTGAACACTGAAGCTTTCTTT.

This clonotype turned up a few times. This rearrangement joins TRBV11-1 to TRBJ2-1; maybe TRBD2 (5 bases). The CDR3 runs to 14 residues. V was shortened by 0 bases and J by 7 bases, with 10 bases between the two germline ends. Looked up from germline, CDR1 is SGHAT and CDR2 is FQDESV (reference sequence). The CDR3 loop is CASSLARVRNEQFF. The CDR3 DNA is TGTGCCAGCAGCTTAGCGCGGGTACGGAATGAGCAGTTCTTC. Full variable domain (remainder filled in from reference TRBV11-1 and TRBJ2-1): EAEVAQSPRYKITEKSQAVAFWCDPISGHATLYWYRQILGQGPELLVQFQDESVVDDSQLPKDRFSAERLKGVDSTLKIQPAELGDSAMYLCASSLARVRNEQFFGPGTRLTVL.

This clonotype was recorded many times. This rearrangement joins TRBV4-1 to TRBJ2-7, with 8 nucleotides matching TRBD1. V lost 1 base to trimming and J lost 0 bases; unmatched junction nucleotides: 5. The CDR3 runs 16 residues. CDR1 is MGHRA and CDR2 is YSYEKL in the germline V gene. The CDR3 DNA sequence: TGCGCCAGCAGCCAAGGGTCCGGGACAGGCTCCTACGAGCAGTACTTC. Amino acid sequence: CASSQGSGTGSYEQYF.